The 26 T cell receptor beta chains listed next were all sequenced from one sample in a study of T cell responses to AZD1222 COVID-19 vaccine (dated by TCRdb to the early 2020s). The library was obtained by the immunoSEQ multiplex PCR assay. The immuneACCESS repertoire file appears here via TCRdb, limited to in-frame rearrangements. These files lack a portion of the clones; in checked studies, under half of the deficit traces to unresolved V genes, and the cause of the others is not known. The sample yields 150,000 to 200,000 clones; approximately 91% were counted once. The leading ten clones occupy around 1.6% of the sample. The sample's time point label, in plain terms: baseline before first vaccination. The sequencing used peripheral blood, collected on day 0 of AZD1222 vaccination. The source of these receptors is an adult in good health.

DNA for the CDR3: TGTGCCAGCAGTGGGGTGGAGAACAATGAGCAGTTCTTC. This sequence encodes CASSGVENNEQFF. The V call is TRBV2, the J call TRBJ2-1; D is undetermined. Germline CDR1 SNHLY, CDR2 FYNNEI. The V and J ends lost 4 bases and 5 bases respectively, with 9 bases between them. The CDR3 is 13 amino acids.

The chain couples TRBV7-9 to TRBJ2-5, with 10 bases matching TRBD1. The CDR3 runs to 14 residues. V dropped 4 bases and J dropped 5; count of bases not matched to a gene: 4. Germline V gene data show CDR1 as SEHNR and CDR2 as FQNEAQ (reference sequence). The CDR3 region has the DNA TGTGCCAGCAGCTCTCCGACAGGGGGCGAGACCCAGTACTTC. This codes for CASSSPTGGETQYF.

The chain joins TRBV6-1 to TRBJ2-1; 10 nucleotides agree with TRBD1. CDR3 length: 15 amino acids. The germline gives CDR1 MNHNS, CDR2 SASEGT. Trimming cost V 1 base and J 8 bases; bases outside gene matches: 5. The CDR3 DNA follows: TGTGCCAGCAGTGAAGGGGGACAGGGGCAGGATGAGCAGTTCTTC. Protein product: CASSEGGQGQDEQFF.

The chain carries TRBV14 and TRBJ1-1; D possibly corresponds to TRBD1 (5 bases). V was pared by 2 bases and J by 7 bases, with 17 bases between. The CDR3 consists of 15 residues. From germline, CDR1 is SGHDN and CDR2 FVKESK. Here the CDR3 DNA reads TGTGCCAGCAGCCAAACGGACGAGGGGTTGGATGAAGCTTTCTTT. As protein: CASSQTDEGLDEAFF.

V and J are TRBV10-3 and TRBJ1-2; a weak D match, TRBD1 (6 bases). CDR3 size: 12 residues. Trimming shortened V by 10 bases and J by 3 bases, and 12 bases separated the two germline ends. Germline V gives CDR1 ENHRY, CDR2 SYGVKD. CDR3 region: CASAPGDYGYTF. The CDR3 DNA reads TGTGCCAGCGCCCCAGGGGACTATGGCTACACCTTC.

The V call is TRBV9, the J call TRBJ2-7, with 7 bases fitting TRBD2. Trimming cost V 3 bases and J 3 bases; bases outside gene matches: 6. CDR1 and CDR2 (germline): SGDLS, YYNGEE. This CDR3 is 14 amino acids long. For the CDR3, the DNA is TGTGCCAGCAGCGGGAGCGGGATTGGCTACGAGCAGTACTTC. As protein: CASSGSGIGYEQYF.

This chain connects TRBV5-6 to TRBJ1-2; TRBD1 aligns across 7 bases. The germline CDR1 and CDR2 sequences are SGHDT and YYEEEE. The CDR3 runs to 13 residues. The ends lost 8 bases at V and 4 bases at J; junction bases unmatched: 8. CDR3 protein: CASRRQGSYGYTF. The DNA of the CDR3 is TGTGCCAGTAGACGACAGGGATCCTATGGCTACACCTTC.

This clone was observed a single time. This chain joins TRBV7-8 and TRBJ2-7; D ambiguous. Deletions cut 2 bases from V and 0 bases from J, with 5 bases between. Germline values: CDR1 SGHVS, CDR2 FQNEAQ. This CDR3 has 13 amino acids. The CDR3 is CASSLRLSYEQYF. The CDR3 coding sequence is TGTGCCAGCAGCTTACGACTCTCCTACGAGCAGTACTTC.

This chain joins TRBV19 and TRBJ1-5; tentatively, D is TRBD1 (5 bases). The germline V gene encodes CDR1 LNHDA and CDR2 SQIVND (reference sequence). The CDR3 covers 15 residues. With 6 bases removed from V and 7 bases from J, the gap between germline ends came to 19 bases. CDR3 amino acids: CASRNQGGGDQPQHF. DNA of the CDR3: TGTGCCAGTAGAAACCAGGGAGGAGGAGACCAGCCCCAGCATTTT.

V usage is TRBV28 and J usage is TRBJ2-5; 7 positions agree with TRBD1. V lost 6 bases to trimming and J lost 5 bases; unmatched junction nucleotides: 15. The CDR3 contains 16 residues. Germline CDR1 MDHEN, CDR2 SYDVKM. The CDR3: CASRVLRDSLGETQYF. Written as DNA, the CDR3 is TGTGCCAGCAGGGTCCTCCGGGACAGCCTTGGGGAGACCCAGTACTTC.

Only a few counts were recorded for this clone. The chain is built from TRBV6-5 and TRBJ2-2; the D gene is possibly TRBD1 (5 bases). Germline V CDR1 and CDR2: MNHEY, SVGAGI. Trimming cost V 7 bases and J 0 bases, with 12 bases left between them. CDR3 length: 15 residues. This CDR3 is CASTKGVANTGELFF. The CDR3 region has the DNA TGTGCCAGCACCAAAGGGGTGGCGAACACCGGGGAGCTGTTTTTT.

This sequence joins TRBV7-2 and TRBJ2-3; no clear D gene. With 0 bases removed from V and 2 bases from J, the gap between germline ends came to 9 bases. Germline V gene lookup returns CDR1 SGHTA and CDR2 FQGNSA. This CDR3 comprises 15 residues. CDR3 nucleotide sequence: TGTGCCAGCAGCTTAGCGAGCAGGTACACAGATACGCAGTATTTT. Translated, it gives CASSLASRYTDTQYF.

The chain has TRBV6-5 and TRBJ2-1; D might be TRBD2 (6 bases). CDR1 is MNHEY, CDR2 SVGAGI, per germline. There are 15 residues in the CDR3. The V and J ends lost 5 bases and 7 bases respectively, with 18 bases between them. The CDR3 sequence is CASSPPLGGWNEQFF. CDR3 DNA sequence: TGTGCCAGCAGTCCGCCCCTGGGGGGTTGGAATGAGCAGTTCTTC.

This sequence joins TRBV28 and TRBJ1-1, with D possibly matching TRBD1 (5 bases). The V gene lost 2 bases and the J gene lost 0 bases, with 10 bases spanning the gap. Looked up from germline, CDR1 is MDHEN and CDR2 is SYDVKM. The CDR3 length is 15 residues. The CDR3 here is CASSLDRQMNTEAFF. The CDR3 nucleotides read TGTGCCAGCAGTTTAGATAGACAGATGAACACTGAAGCTTTCTTT.

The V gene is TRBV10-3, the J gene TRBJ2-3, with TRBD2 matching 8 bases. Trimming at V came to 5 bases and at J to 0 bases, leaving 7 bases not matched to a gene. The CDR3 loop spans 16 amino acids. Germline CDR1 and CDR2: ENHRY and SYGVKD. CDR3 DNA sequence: TGTGCCATCAGTTCGGTAGCGGGGTTTAGCACAGATACGCAGTATTTT. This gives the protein CAISSVAGFSTDTQYF.

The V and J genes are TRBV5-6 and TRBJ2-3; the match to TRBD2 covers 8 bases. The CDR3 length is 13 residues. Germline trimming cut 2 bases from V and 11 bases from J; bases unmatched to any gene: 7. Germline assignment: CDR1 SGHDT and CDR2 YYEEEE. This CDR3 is CASSLIVAGGQYF. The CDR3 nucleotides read TGTGCCAGCAGCTTAATTGTTGCGGGAGGGCAGTATTTT.

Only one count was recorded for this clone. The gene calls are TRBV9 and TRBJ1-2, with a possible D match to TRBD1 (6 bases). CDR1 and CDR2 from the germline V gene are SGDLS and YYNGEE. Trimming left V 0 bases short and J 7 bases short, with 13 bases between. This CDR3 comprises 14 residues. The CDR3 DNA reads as TGTGCCAGCAGCGTAGAAGCAGGGGCCGGTGGCTACACCTTC. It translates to CASSVEAGAGGYTF.

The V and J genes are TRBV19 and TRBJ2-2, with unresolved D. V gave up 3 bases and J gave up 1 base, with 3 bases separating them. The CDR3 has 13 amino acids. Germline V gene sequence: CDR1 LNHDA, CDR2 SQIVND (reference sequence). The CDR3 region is CASSILNTGELFF. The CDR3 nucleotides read TGTGCCAGTAGTATCCTGAACACCGGGGAGCTGTTTTTT.

Here the CDR3 reads CASSPDPRPYNEQFF. As DNA, the CDR3 is TGTGCCAGCTCACCCGACCCGAGGCCATACAATGAGCAGTTCTTC. The chain carries TRBV18 and TRBJ2-1; D call uncertain. Per the germline V gene, CDR1 is KGHSH and CDR2 is LQKENI. The CDR3 loop spans 15 amino acids. V was clipped by 3 bases and J by 4 bases, with 13 bases between them. Full variable domain (remainder filled in from reference TRBV18 and TRBJ2-1): NAGVMQNPRHLVRRRGQEARLRCSPMKGHSHVYWYRQLPEEGLKFMVYLQKENIIDESGMPKERFSAEFPKEGPSILRIQQVVRGDSAAYFCASSPDPRPYNEQFFGPGTRLTVL.

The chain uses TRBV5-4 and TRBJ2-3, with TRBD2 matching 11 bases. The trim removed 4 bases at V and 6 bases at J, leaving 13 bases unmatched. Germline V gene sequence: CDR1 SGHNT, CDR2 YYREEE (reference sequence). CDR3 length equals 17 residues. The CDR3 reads CASSQTGLAGSSDTQYF. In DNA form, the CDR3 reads TGTGCCAGCAGCCAAACAGGACTAGCGGGTTCGTCGGATACGCAGTATTTT.

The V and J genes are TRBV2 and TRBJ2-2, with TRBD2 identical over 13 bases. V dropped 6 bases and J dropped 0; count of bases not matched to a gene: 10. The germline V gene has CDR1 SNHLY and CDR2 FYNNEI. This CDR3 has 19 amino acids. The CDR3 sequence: CASSALGLAGSANTGELFF. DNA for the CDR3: TGTGCCAGCAGCGCTCTGGGACTAGCGGGGAGCGCGAACACCGGGGAGCTGTTTTTT.

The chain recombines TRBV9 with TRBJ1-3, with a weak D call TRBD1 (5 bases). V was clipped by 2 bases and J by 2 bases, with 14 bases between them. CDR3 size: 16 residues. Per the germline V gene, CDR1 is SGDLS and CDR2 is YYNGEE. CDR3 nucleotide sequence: TGTGCCAGCAGCGTCAAGGGGTCCATCGCTGGAAACACCATATATTTT. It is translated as CASSVKGSIAGNTIYF.

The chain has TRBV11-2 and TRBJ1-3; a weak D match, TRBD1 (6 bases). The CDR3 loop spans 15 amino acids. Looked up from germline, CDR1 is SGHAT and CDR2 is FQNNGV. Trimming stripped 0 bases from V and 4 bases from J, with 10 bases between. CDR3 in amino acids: CASSLDRGGGNTIYF. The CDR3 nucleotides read TGTGCCAGCAGCTTAGACAGGGGAGGAGGAAACACCATATATTTT.

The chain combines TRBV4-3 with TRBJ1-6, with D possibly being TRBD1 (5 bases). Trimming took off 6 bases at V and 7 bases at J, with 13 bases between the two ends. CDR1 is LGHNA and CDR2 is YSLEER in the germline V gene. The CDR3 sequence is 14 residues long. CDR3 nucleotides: TGCGCCAGCAGTAGGGACCTCTGGAATTCACCCCTCCACTTT. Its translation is CASSRDLWNSPLHF.

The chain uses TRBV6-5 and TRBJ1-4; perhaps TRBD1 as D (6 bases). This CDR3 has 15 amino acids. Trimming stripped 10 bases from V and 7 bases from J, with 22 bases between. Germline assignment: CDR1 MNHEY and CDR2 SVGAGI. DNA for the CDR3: TGTGCCACCTCACTATCCGGGACATTCCTTGAAAAACTGTTTTTT. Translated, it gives CATSLSGTFLEKLFF.

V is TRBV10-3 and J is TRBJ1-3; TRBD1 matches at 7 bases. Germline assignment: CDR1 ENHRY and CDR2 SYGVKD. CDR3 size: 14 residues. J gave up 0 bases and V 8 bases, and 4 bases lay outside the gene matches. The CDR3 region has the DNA TGTGCCATCCTACAGGGGAGCTCTGGAAACACCATATATTTT. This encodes CAILQGSSGNTIYF.